The T cell receptor beta chain under discussion was sequenced for a study of OX40 agonist ivuxolimab in advanced cancers. Overall study results and limits: The mean number of expanded clones was higher in CD8+ T cells than in CD4+.

Clones were read by immunoSEQ multiplex PCR, and TCRdb kept only the in-frame ones, dropping some. The sample has around 53,000 clones, approximately 87% seen once. Collection of blood occurred at baseline, at cycle 4 day 1, and at cycle 7 day 1. For this clone: The antigen is undetermined.

Germline CDR1 reads LGHNA; CDR2 reads YNFKEQ. Trimming removed 1 base from V and 5 bases from J; junction bases left unmatched: 2. This CDR3 is built from 14 residues. The sample in question was CD4+ or CD8+ T cells sorted from blood, obtained in a trial of the OX40 agonist ivuxolimab. This chain joins TRBV4-2 and TRBJ2-3; 8 bases map to TRBD2. This receptor was identified in an adult with an advanced solid tumor such as melanoma, head and neck, liver or kidney cancer. CDR3 DNA: TGTGCCAGCAGCCAAGCGGGGGGGGAAGATACGCAGTATTTT. Translated, it gives CASSQAGGEDTQYF.